The subject of this entry is one T cell receptor (beta chain). The clone's antigen remains unknown. No much larger clone is present one base from it, and per-base qualities are unavailable. The sample comes from a study of cytomegalovirus exposure and HLA in healthy donors (dated by TCRdb to the late 2010s). A note on the overall study: According to an earlier analysis of several hundred of the donors, about 179 million T cells yielded some 110 million unique TCR beta sequences and 276 Gb of sequence data. Roughly 310 gigabases of sequencing data and approximately 84 million unique TCR sequences were included in an early release covering 550 to 650 HLA-typed donors. Of the approximately 400 genotyped donors, over 65% fell in the genetic ancestry cluster associated with self-reported Caucasian donors. The study was designed to test whether signatures of past pathogen exposure could be identified by cataloging public T cell receptors. The study profiled the T cell repertoires of some 610 subjects by immunosequencing and related them to cytomegalovirus serostatus. In addition to the first cohort of around 670 subjects, a separate validation cohort of over 90 different subjects was used. To predict cytomegalovirus infection status, the study combined high-throughput TCR immunosequencing, statistical association of individual TCRs with disease status, and machine learning. In a later analysis, previously published TCR beta repertoires from 670 or so donors were re-analyzed and high-resolution HLA genotyping was added so that TCR occurrence patterns could be studied. The later analysis used no new phenotypic data to find candidate immune exposures, relying instead on TCR beta sequences and their occurrence across donors. In an earlier analysis of roughly 540 of the donors, high-throughput TCR beta sequencing was used to judge whether each TCR beta V gene segment behaved as functional or pseudogenic. Donor age, sex, ethnicity and CMV serostatus were compiled alongside the repertoire data. In a later genetic analysis, genome-wide SNP genotypes for about three fifths of the roughly 670 donors were used, and that subset was treated as a discovery cohort. All discovery cohort repertoires had been generated on a single sequencing platform. Class I and class II HLA loci were covered by the typing at four-digit resolution. Typing coverage differed by locus: A, B, C, DRB1 and DQB1 were typed in about 629-630 donors, DQA1 in approximately 520, DPA1 in around 600, and DPB1 in just under 490. A few DR-DQ haplotypes were handled as single units for association and clustering because linkage in the cohort was strong. On average, roughly 200,000 unique TCR beta nucleotide sequences were sequenced per donor among 350 to 400 genotyped donors of the cohort, with roughly 18% of those sequences being non-productive.

Receptor amplification or capture employed the immunoSEQ multiplex PCR assay. A mixture of 60 forward primers for TCR Vbeta segments and 13 reverse primers for TCR Jbeta segments was used in the multiplex PCR. A multiplex PCR assay on genomic DNA amplified the CDR3 region of rearranged TCR beta genes. The Illumina HiSeq System was used to sequence the amplified TCR beta libraries as 87-base-pair reads. On the authors' methods: A later analysis tallied 75 million to 95 million unique TCR beta chains across the 666 repertoires, and about 10 million of those chains were shared by two or more donors. A nearest-neighbor algorithm error-corrected the raw reads and collapsed the reads into unique sequences, merging closely related sequences to remove PCR and sequencing errors. Alignment of CDR3 sequences to IMGT reference sequences was used to assign V, D and J gene segments. For a sequence to be retained, at least a six-nucleotide match to both a V gene segment and a J gene segment was required. A rearrangement counted as productive if the CDR3 had no stop codons and remained in frame with V and J, and every other rearrangement counted as non-productive. Following IMGT convention, CDR3 was defined as the stretch from the second conserved V-encoded cysteine to the conserved J-encoded phenylalanine. In an earlier analysis of around 540 of the donors, sequences lacking an unambiguous match to a single V gene segment were excluded. An earlier analysis of 500 to 700 of the donors classified V segments as functional when productive rearrangements were above 56.7% and as segregating when the standard deviation between donors was above 5%. To diagnose cytomegalovirus status from the catalog of TCR beta chain sequences, a statistical classification framework was built. In a later analysis, TCR nucleotide sequences were compared against IMGT/GENE-DB human TR gene sequences so that V and J genes could be assigned. A later analysis assigned CDR3 sequences and most-parsimonious VDJ recombination scenarios with the TCRdist pipeline. In a later analysis, each TCR beta chain was defined by its CDR3 amino acid sequence together with its V-gene family, and reads without a unique V-gene family were excluded. As a way to deal with suspected cross-contamination and a sequencing artifact, a later analysis dropped over 550 nucleotide sequences that were highly shared and had low generation probability. A later analysis calculated a clonal expansion index for each public chain from normalized within-repertoire ranks of inferred template counts. In a later analysis, generation probabilities were computed using a VDJ recombination model fitted to out-of-frame rearrangements, and the results were checked against IGoR. A later analysis scored TCR-TCR, TCR-HLA and TCR-CMV co-occurrence with hypergeometric tests, applying a repertoire-size bias correction to TCR pairs. To estimate false discovery rates, a later analysis permuted the HLA or CMV assignments 20 times. A later analysis grouped co-occurring TCRs with DBSCAN, adding TCRdist sequence similarity when clustering within HLA-allele-positive subsets. Co-occurrence clustering excluded repertoires with fewer than 30,000 or more than 120,000 public chains, plus five with anomalous nucleotide sharing. Sourced from immuneACCESS, this table was stored by TCRdb with only in-frame sequences that have V and J called. A share of the clones is absent; for the studies checked, an unresolved V gene accounts for under half, and the remainder has no known explanation. The V and J calls and the clone size are those of that table, but D and trimming were determined from the DNA. The sample profile shows about 180,000 clones; roughly four fifths of them were found once. Around 2.5% of the sample belongs to the ten largest clones.

Including cysteine and phenylalanine, the CDR3 has 16 amino acids. Only the CDR3 DNA is retained, 48 bases long and in frame from the first base. The germline V gene yields SNHLY for CDR1 and FYNNEI for CDR2. V gives up 3 bases and J gives up 6 bases, and the segment between their germline ends measures 20 bases. What the authors observed across the whole study: In an earlier analysis of 587 of the donors, most TCR beta V segments appeared in productive rearrangements about 87% or about 30% of the time, broadly matching IMGT annotations. This cohort had only TCR beta chains sequenced, and the lack of alpha or paired-chain data limited which features could be detected. Linkage disequilibrium might explain the correlated functional status among segregating V segments, but an unknown experimental factor could not be ruled out. Roughly uniform sequencing depth across donors was assumed in presence/absence analyses, although this assumption may not hold. The authors suggested that the approach could potentially be generalized to other disease states and immunological phenotypes. According to a later analysis, TCR association rates differed among HLA loci, with DRB1 alleles showing the most associated TCRs and HLA-C alleles showing the fewest. Because counts were too low, about 15 rarely observed V segments, including chromosome 9 orphons, were left out of the earlier analysis of a few hundred of the donors. Because some donors lacked HLA typing at each locus, the association tests relied only on the typed subset. Some IMGT-functional V segments, including TRBV6-2 and TRBV6-3, could not be distinguished by the 87-base-pair reads and were therefore excluded. In a later analysis, several top co-occurrence clusters were reported to appear linked to parvovirus B19, influenza, CMV and Epstein-Barr virus. At a false discovery rate of 0.05, a later analysis linked around 17,000 TCR beta sequences to specific HLA alleles. Across donors, most TCR sequences were observed very rarely, whereas some public TCRs were present in many individuals. A group of highly shared sequence variants was considered likely to be a technical artifact of the sequencing pipeline. A later analysis found that most CMV-associated TCR beta chains appeared HLA-restricted, with HLA associations seemingly driven largely by CMV exposure. In the study, 164 TCR beta chains were listed as associated with cytomegalovirus. An association between a missense DCLRE1C variant and V-gene and J-gene trimming of TCR beta chains was found in a later genetic analysis and replicated in an independent cohort. A further reported finding was that TCR beta sequences accurately predicted the HLA-A and HLA-B alleles for most subjects in the first cohort. A few of the identified cytomegalovirus-associated TCR beta chains were confirmed in vitro to be specific for cytomegalovirus antigens. Compared with equally common non-associated chains, HLA-associated TCR beta chains in a later analysis were more clonally expanded and had lower generation probabilities. For the cohort, immune exposure information was limited to CMV serostatus. Strong co-occurrence of HLA alleles, especially DR and DQ, made assigning TCR associations to individual alleles difficult. According to a later genetic analysis, donors in an Asian-associated ancestry cluster had fewer N-insertions in productive TCRs than the approximately 700-donor mean. The classifier was reported to diagnose cytomegalovirus status with high specificity and sensitivity in both the original and validation cohorts.

The cohort was made up of about 610 healthy bone marrow donors. At the time of sampling, every cohort member was nominally healthy, though immune exposures that went unrecorded were likely present. The donor tested CMV seronegative, placing the donor among the 350 or so seronegative members of the cohort. A peripheral blood sample was provided by each donor, and peripheral blood mononuclear cells were used for TCR beta sequencing. The Qiagen DNeasy Blood Extraction Kit was used to extract genomic DNA from the blood cell samples. The TCR comes from a female donor in good health and CMV-seronegative. The chain employs TRBV2 and TRBJ1-1; the D gene remains uncertain. The sequenced sample consisted of PBMCs. The DNA reads as follows: TGTGCCAGCAGTGACCCTCCTGCCGCCCAGGTCGCTGAAGCTTTCTTT. Translation gives CASSDPPAAQVAEAFF.